The sequence of this TCR beta chain was determined in a study of regulatory dendritic cells for organ transplantation. Whole-study results and caveats: Of resting T cell subsets, memory CD8+ had the most alloreactive clonotypes. Naive CD4+ and CD8+ repertoires were highly diverse; memory CD8+ was most oligoclonal. Alloreactive memory CD8+ T cell pools varied considerably between individuals.

FACS sorted CD4+ or CD8+ T cells into CD45RA+ naive and CD45RO+ memory. Assay: immunoSEQ multiplex PCR; the TCRdb copy retains only in-frame clones and omits some. Here the sample spans about 28,000 clones, 82% being singletons. V lost 4 bases and J 4 bases, leaving 16 bases between the germline ends. This CDR3 spans 15 amino acids. The germline V gene encodes CDR1 SGHVS and CDR2 FQNEAQ. In the case of this clone: The antigen is undetermined.

The specimen sequenced was naive CD8+ T cells from blood. Specified subset: CD45RA+ naive T cells. The sequence was obtained from a human donor in good health. The gene calls are TRBV7-8 and TRBJ2-5, with unresolved D. This chain's CDR3 is CASSYEPLLRETQYF. CDR3 coding DNA: TGTGCCAGCAGCTACGAGCCCTTACTGAGAGAGACCCAGTACTTC. Drawing the rest from reference TRBV7-8 and TRBJ2-5, the complete variable domain is GAGVSQSPRYKVAKRGQDVALRCDPISGHVSLFWYQQALGQGPEFLTYFQNEAQLDKSGLPSDRFFAERPEGSVSTLKIQRTQQEDSAVYLCASSYEPLLRETQYFGPGTRLLVL.